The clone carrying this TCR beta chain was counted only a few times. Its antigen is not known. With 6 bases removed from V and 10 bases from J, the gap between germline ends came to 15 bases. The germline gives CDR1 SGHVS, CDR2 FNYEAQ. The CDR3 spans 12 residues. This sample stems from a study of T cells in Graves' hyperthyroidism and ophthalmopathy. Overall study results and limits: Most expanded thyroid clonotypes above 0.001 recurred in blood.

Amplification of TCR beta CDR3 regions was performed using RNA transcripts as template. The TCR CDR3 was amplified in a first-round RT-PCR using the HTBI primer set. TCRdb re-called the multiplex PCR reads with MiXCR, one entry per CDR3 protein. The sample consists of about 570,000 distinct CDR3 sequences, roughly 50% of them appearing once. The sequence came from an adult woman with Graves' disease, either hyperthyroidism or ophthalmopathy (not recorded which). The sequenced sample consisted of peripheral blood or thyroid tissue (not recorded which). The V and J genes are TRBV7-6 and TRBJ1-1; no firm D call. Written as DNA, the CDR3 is TGTGCCAGCAGTCCGGGCGGCCCGCGAGCTTTCTTT. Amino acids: CASSPGGPRAFF.